This is a list of T cell receptor beta chains from one sample in a study of identical twins. TCRdb re-analysed the 5' RACE reads in MiXCR, keeping a single row per CDR3 protein. Here the sample spans fewer than 900,000 distinct CDR3 sequences, 15% to 20% being singletons. This same sample was also part of a study on T cells expressing NK-cell markers.

Sequencing used PBMCs. The receptors here all came from a woman younger than 30 in good health. Both conserved end residues are trimmed from each CDR3. Fields, in order: V gene, D gene, J gene, CDR3 protein. D genes are given only for firm matches.

V: TRBV19; D: -; J: TRBJ2-1; CDR3: ASSSHPTGDEQF
V: TRBV2; D: -; J: TRBJ2-5; CDR3: ASRILGETQY
V: TRBV4-1; D: TRBD1; J: TRBJ2-2; CDR3: ASSQGRDSFNTGELF
V: TRBV20-1; D: TRBD2; J: TRBJ2-1; CDR3: SDASGYNEQF
V: TRBV29-1; D: TRBD2; J: TRBJ2-1; CDR3: SAKAGGPNNEQF
V: TRBV18; D: -; J: TRBJ2-5; CDR3: ASSPTDQETQY
V: TRBV5-5; D: -; J: TRBJ1-1; CDR3: ASSFNTNTEAF
V: TRBV5-1; D: TRBD1; J: TRBJ2-2; CDR3: ASSFTSDRGSEAGELF
V: TRBV2; D: TRBD2; J: TRBJ2-1; CDR3: ASSATSGTWNEQF
V: TRBV20-1; D: -; J: TRBJ1-3; CDR3: SAYRGLPSGNTIY
V: TRBV9; D: TRBD1; J: TRBJ2-7; CDR3: ASSVGGTGHYEQY
V: TRBV7-2; D: -; J: TRBJ2-3; CDR3: ASSSPRGVSGDTQY
V: TRBV18; D: TRBD1; J: TRBJ1-5; CDR3: ASSPPGDRSIQPQH
V: TRBV5-1; D: TRBD1; J: TRBJ1-3; CDR3: ASSDQTGKGNTIY
V: TRBV6-1; D: TRBD2; J: TRBJ2-7; CDR3: ASRTPLASGQY
V: TRBV11-2; D: -; J: TRBJ2-7; CDR3: ASSLDRLSYEQY
V: TRBV20-1; D: TRBD2; J: TRBJ2-5; CDR3: SAASGLQETQY
V: TRBV7-9; D: TRBD2; J: TRBJ2-3; CDR3: ASSLRLAGVLDTQY
V: TRBV20-1; D: -; J: TRBJ2-7; CDR3: SARGDSREQY
V: TRBV20-1; D: -; J: TRBJ2-3; CDR3: SAKVLRGGTDTQY
V: TRBV12-3/TRBV12-4; D: TRBD2; J: TRBJ2-7; CDR3: ASIGRAEQY
V: TRBV12-3/TRBV12-4; D: -; J: TRBJ2-1; CDR3: ASRASRDGDNEQF
V: TRBV20-1; D: TRBD2; J: TRBJ2-1; CDR3: SARLAGGGDEQF
V: TRBV5-1; D: -; J: TRBJ1-2; CDR3: ASSLGYGGGYT
V: TRBV4-3; D: -; J: TRBJ1-1; CDR3: ASSQERGMGTEAF
V: TRBV5-1; D: TRBD2; J: TRBJ2-7; CDR3: ASSPGTKSSYEQY
V: TRBV20-1; D: -; J: TRBJ2-1; CDR3: SARRSLGGNEQF
V: TRBV6-5; D: -; J: TRBJ1-3; CDR3: ASSYSGGSHTIY
V: TRBV27; D: -; J: TRBJ2-3; CDR3: ASSFIGPSGTDTQY
V: TRBV3-1; D: TRBD2; J: TRBJ2-7; CDR3: ASSIRTGTSGRKHEQY
V: TRBV20-1; D: -; J: TRBJ2-1; CDR3: SAFPRMGSTSYNEQF
V: TRBV20-1; D: -; J: TRBJ1-2; CDR3: SAFFSGAYYGYT
V: TRBV20-1; D: TRBD2; J: TRBJ2-5; CDR3: SARGRLAAETQY
V: TRBV20-1; D: -; J: TRBJ1-1; CDR3: SASKDLNTEAF
V: TRBV12-3/TRBV12-4; D: -; J: TRBJ1-5; CDR3: ASSLGSGYNQPQH
V: TRBV5-1; D: -; J: TRBJ1-6; CDR3: ASSFGGGDSPLH
V: TRBV5-6; D: -; J: TRBJ1-5; CDR3: ASSPRGGGGPQH
V: TRBV7-2; D: -; J: TRBJ2-7; CDR3: ASSLALRGAQPYEQY
V: TRBV18; D: -; J: TRBJ1-5; CDR3: ASSALDGKNQPQH
V: TRBV20-1; D: -; J: TRBJ1-1; CDR3: SAGGELHTEAF
V: TRBV11-2; D: TRBD2; J: TRBJ2-1; CDR3: ASSTREEAYNEQF
V: TRBV12-3/TRBV12-4; D: -; J: TRBJ1-2; CDR3: ASAIRGDYT
V: TRBV29-1; D: -; J: TRBJ2-1; CDR3: SGEGASGYNEQF
V: TRBV30; D: -; J: TRBJ1-2; CDR3: AWSVQGINYGYT
V: TRBV6-5; D: TRBD1; J: TRBJ2-7; CDR3: ASSSGQSREY
V: TRBV12-3/TRBV12-4; D: TRBD1; J: TRBJ2-7; CDR3: ASSLVGTGTYEQY
V: TRBV6-2/TRBV6-3; D: -; J: TRBJ2-7; CDR3: ASSWTGTDYEQY
V: TRBV9; D: TRBD2; J: TRBJ2-1; CDR3: ASSVGRGLGRETTYNEQF
V: TRBV4-2; D: -; J: TRBJ1-6; CDR3: ASSQTGLGNSPLH
V: TRBV20-1; D: -; J: TRBJ2-4; CDR3: SAMQGIAKNIQY
V: TRBV5-5; D: -; J: TRBJ2-7; CDR3: ASSSRQELLYEQY
V: TRBV20-1; D: -; J: TRBJ2-7; CDR3: SATLPGAPSYEQY
V: TRBV7-2; D: -; J: TRBJ2-1; CDR3: ASSLVIGVGTGQF
V: TRBV20-1; D: TRBD1; J: TRBJ2-7; CDR3: SATPPGQGTYEQY
V: TRBV20-1; D: -; J: TRBJ1-1; CDR3: SAREQGKGTEAF
V: TRBV5-1; D: -; J: TRBJ2-3; CDR3: ASSTGSTTPTDTQY
V: TRBV7-7; D: TRBD2; J: TRBJ2-1; CDR3: ASSPGGLAGGSEQF
V: TRBV7-2; D: TRBD2; J: TRBJ2-1; CDR3: ASSPGGGRLHEQF